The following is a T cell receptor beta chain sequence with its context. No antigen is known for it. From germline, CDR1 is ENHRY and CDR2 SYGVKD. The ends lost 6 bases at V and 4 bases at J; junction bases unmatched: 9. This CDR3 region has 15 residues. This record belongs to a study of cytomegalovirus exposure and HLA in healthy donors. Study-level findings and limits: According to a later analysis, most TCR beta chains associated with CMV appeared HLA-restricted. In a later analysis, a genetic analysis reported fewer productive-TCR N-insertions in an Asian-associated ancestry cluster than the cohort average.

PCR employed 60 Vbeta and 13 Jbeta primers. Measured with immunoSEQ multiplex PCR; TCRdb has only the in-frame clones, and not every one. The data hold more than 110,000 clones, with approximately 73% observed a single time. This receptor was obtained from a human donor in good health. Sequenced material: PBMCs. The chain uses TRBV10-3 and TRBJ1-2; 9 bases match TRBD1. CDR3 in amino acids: CAIRIQGAQGYGYTF. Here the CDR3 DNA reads TGTGCCATCAGGATACAGGGGGCGCAAGGCTATGGCTACACCTTC.